Each of the 24 T cell receptor beta chains below was sequenced from the same sample in a study of blood T cell repertoires in COVID-19. Generated by immunoSEQ multiplex PCR, the TCRdb table keeps only in-frame clones and is missing some. This sample has about 73,000 clones, with 65% to 85% found just once. The sequenced material came from peripheral blood. The receptors come from a man in his fifties with active COVID-19.

The chain employs TRBV3-1 (or the pseudogene TRBV3-2) and TRBJ2-3, with 7 bases fitting TRBD1. The J segment lost 2 bases and the V segment lost 1 base, leaving 6 bases of the junction unmatched. CDR1 is LGHDT and CDR2 is YNNKEL in the germline V gene (reference sequence). The CDR3 covers 16 residues. This chain's CDR3 is CASSQGLGTATDTQYF. The CDR3 DNA reads TGTGCCAGCAGCCAAGGCCTGGGGACAGCCACAGATACGCAGTATTTT.

The V gene is TRBV5-1, the J gene TRBJ1-4, with D maybe TRBD1 (5 bases). CDR1 is SGHRS and CDR2 is YFSETQ in the germline V gene. The CDR3 consists of 15 residues. Deletions cut 1 base from V and 6 bases from J, with 13 bases between. The DNA of the CDR3 is TGCGCCAGCAGCTTGTGGGGGGGAAACGATGAAAAACTGTTTTTT. Translated: CASSLWGGNDEKLFF. Based on the CDR3 plus reference TRBV5-1 and TRBJ1-4, the full variable domain is KAGVTQTPRYLIKTRGQQVTLSCSPISGHRSVSWYQQTPGQGLQFLFEYFSETQRNKGNFPGRFSGRQFSNSRSEMNVSTLELGDSALYLCASSLWGGNDEKLFFGSGTQLSVL.

This rearrangement joins TRBV4-1 to TRBJ2-2, with unresolved D. Trimming stripped 0 bases from V and 7 bases from J, with 6 bases between. CDR1 MGHRA and CDR2 YSYEKL come from the germline V gene. There are 13 residues in the CDR3. In DNA, the CDR3 is TGCGCCAGCAGCCAAGACACTCGCGGGGAGCTGTTTTTT. Protein sequence: CASSQDTRGELFF.

Written as DNA, the CDR3 is TGTGCCAGCAGCACTACCCCGAATCAGCCCCAGCATTTT. As protein: CASSTTPNQPQHF. The rearrangement links TRBV7-9 to TRBJ1-5; D is unresolved. The CDR3 has 13 amino acids. From germline, CDR1 is SEHNR and CDR2 FQNEAQ (reference sequence). Trimming cost V 5 bases and J 4 bases, with 9 bases left between them.

This chain links TRBV19 with TRBJ1-5; D is possibly TRBD1 (6 bases). Germline V gene lookup returns CDR1 LNHDA and CDR2 SQIVND (reference sequence). The germline V and J ends were trimmed by 7 bases and 5 bases, with 12 bases remaining between them. The CDR3 has 13 residues. The CDR3 reads CASTGQYYQPQHF. CDR3 DNA: TGTGCCAGTACTGGACAGTACTATCAGCCCCAGCATTTT.

The J gene is TRBJ2-3, the V gene TRBV10-1, with TRBD2 identical over 11 bases. CDR1 is WNHNN, CDR2 SYGVQD, per germline (reference sequence). V lost 0 bases, J lost 4 bases, and 12 bases stayed unmatched. CDR3 length: 19 amino acids. The CDR3 DNA reads as TGCGCCAGCAGTGAGTCGATGTTAGCGGGGGGGCAGTTGCCAGATACGCAGTATTTT. Its translation is CASSESMLAGGQLPDTQYF.

This rearrangement joins TRBV5-1 to TRBJ2-1; 9 nucleotides match TRBD1. V was pared by 5 bases and J by 4 bases, with 4 bases of the junction left unmatched. Germline assignment: CDR1 SGHRS and CDR2 YFSETQ. This CDR3 has 14 residues. CDR3 protein: CASRTGTGYNEQFF. Written as DNA, the CDR3 is TGCGCCAGCAGAACCGGGACAGGGTACAATGAGCAGTTCTTC.

The chain carries TRBV5-1 and TRBJ1-2; possibly TRBD1 for D (6 bases). Germline CDR1 SGHRS, CDR2 YFSETQ. The CDR3 loop spans 15 amino acids. V was clipped by 0 bases and J by 2 bases, with 11 bases between them. CDR3 nucleotide sequence: TGCGCCAGCAGCTTGGCGGGGGGGGCAAACTATGGCTACACCTTC. Residues: CASSLAGGANYGYTF.

The V call is TRBV7-3, the J call TRBJ2-5; possibly TRBD2 for D (5 bases). The germline V gene has CDR1 SGHTA and CDR2 FQGTGA. The CDR3 spans 15 residues. The V gene lost 0 bases and the J gene lost 3 bases, with 11 bases spanning the gap. CDR3 amino acids: CASSLTPLEEETQYF. The CDR3 DNA follows: TGTGCCAGCAGCTTAACCCCGCTGGAGGAAGAGACCCAGTACTTC.

V is TRBV7-2 and J is TRBJ2-7, with 8 positions matching TRBD2. The CDR3 runs 14 residues. Germline trimming cut 4 bases from V and 2 bases from J; bases unmatched to any gene: 4. Looked up from germline, CDR1 is SGHTA and CDR2 is FQGNSA. The CDR3 DNA reads as TGTGCCAGCAGCTCCACTAGCGGTCCCTACGAGCAGTACTTC. This codes for CASSSTSGPYEQYF.

The chain uses TRBV6-5 and TRBJ2-5; D possibly corresponds to TRBD2 (5 bases). V gave up 5 bases and J gave up 1 base, with 11 bases separating them. The CDR3 totals 14 residues. Germline V gene sequence: CDR1 MNHEY, CDR2 SVGAGI. The CDR3 region has the DNA TGTGCCAGCAGTAGAGGGCTCCTCCAAGAGACCCAGTACTTC. Protein sequence: CASSRGLLQETQYF.

The chain employs TRBV7-9 and TRBJ1-4; D perhaps matches TRBD1 (6 bases). Trimming took off 0 bases at V and 7 bases at J, with 12 bases between the two ends. There are 15 residues in the CDR3. Germline values: CDR1 SEHNR, CDR2 FQNEAQ (reference sequence). The CDR3: CASSLAAGVGEKLFF. DNA of the CDR3: TGTGCCAGCAGCTTAGCGGCAGGGGTTGGTGAAAAACTGTTTTTT.

This clone occurred a few times. The chain links TRBV25-1 to TRBJ1-2; D is unresolved. Germline CDR1 reads MGHDK; CDR2 reads SYGVNS. The length of the CDR3 is 14 residues. Trimming shortened V by 0 bases and J by 6 bases, and 11 bases separated the two germline ends. This CDR3 reads CASSEYRLTHGYTF. The CDR3 DNA follows: TGTGCCAGCAGTGAATACAGGCTAACACATGGCTACACCTTC.

The V call is TRBV7-9, the J call TRBJ2-5; a weak D match, TRBD2 (6 bases). Germline loops: CDR1 SEHNR, CDR2 FQNEAQ (reference sequence). The CDR3 is made up of 14 amino acids. V lost 5 bases, J lost 2 bases, and 12 bases lay in between. The CDR3 spells CASSVSGRQETQYF. DNA for the CDR3: TGTGCCAGCAGCGTCTCAGGGAGGCAAGAGACCCAGTACTTC.

This clone showed up just a few times. V usage is TRBV7-9 and J usage is TRBJ2-7; 8 bases are shared with TRBD2. CDR1 and CDR2 (germline): SEHNR, FQNEAQ (reference sequence). The trim removed 4 bases at V and 3 bases at J, leaving 11 bases unmatched. The CDR3 loop spans 16 amino acids. This CDR3 is CASSSRPAGGYYEQYF. DNA for the CDR3: TGTGCCAGCAGCTCTCGACCGGCGGGGGGTTACTACGAGCAGTACTTC.

This rearrangement joins TRBV11-3 to TRBJ2-7; the D is unclear. The V and J ends lost 5 bases and 6 bases respectively, with 14 bases between them. This CDR3 is 13 amino acids long. Germline CDR1 SGHNT, CDR2 YENEEA. CDR3 amino acids: CASSPGSFAEQYF. The CDR3 nucleotides read TGTGCCAGCAGCCCCGGGTCCTTCGCCGAGCAGTACTTC.

The CDR3 loop reads CASSPHPTATDTQYF. For the CDR3, the DNA is TGTGCCAGCTCACCACATCCTACAGCCACAGATACGCAGTATTTT. The V call is TRBV18, the J call TRBJ2-3; unclear D gene. The length of the CDR3 is 15 residues. Per germline, CDR1 KGHSH and CDR2 LQKENI. V was cut by 1 base and J by 2 bases, with 10 bases left in between.

This clone was seen at least ten times. V is TRBV9 and J is TRBJ1-1; 10 nucleotides match TRBD1. The CDR3 loop spans 16 amino acids. Per germline, CDR1 SGDLS and CDR2 YYNGEE. After removal of 4 bases from V and 3 bases from J, the junction contained 9 bases not matched to a gene. The CDR3 here is CASSPRTGGAYTEAFF. CDR3 in DNA: TGTGCCAGCAGCCCTCGGACAGGGGGAGCGTACACTGAAGCTTTCTTT.

The chain links TRBV7-9 to TRBJ2-5; TRBD1 is a possible D gene (6 bases). V gave up 3 bases and J gave up 2 bases, with 19 bases separating them. The CDR3 consists of 17 residues. Germline CDR1 reads SEHNR; CDR2 reads FQNEAQ (reference sequence). CDR3 DNA sequence: TGTGCCAGCAGCTTCCGCGCTGGGAACAGGGATCAAGAGACCCAGTACTTC. Translated, it gives CASSFRAGNRDQETQYF.

V is TRBV6-1 and J is TRBJ2-1, with 12 bases matching TRBD2. The CDR3 loop spans 14 amino acids. Unmatched junction bases numbered 4, after V lost 6 bases and J lost 7 bases. Per the germline V gene, CDR1 is MNHNS and CDR2 is SASEGT. CDR3: CASRLAGGENEQFF. In DNA form, the CDR3 reads TGTGCCAGCAGACTAGCGGGAGGCGAGAATGAGCAGTTCTTC.

The rearrangement uses TRBV6-5 and TRBJ2-7; D gene unclear. V gave up 6 bases and J gave up 0 bases, with 9 bases separating them. The CDR3 sequence is 13 residues long. Per germline, CDR1 MNHEY and CDR2 SVGAGI. CDR3 protein: CASRKEASYEQYF. The CDR3 bases are TGTGCCAGCAGGAAAGAGGCCTCCTACGAGCAGTACTTC.

The chain recombines TRBV3-1 (or the pseudogene TRBV3-2) with TRBJ2-4; D is unresolved. The CDR3 consists of 15 residues. Trimming removed 6 bases from V and 3 bases from J, with 15 bases in between. From germline, CDR1 is LGHDT and CDR2 YNNKEL (reference sequence). DNA for the CDR3: TGTGCCAGCAGAGAAAGGTACGAGGACAAAAACATTCAGTACTTC. It encodes CASRERYEDKNIQYF.

The chain couples TRBV30 to TRBJ1-2; D gene uncertain. The CDR3 loop spans 14 amino acids. Between the trimmed V and J ends, which lost 0 bases and 7 bases, there was a span of 15 bases. CDR1 is GTSNPN, CDR2 SVGIG, per germline (reference sequence). CDR3 region: CAWSVQRGSGGYTF. The DNA of the CDR3 is TGTGCCTGGAGTGTACAACGGGGAAGCGGTGGCTACACCTTC.

The rearrangement uses TRBV3-1 (or the pseudogene TRBV3-2) and TRBJ2-3; possible D gene TRBD1, 6 bases. V was cut by 3 bases and J by 4 bases, with 14 bases left in between. CDR1 is LGHDT and CDR2 is YNNKEL in the germline V gene (reference sequence). This CDR3 has 15 amino acids. As DNA, the CDR3 is TGTGCCAGCAGCCATCGCAGGGCAGGGGCAGATACGCAGTATTTT. Translating it yields CASSHRRAGADTQYF.